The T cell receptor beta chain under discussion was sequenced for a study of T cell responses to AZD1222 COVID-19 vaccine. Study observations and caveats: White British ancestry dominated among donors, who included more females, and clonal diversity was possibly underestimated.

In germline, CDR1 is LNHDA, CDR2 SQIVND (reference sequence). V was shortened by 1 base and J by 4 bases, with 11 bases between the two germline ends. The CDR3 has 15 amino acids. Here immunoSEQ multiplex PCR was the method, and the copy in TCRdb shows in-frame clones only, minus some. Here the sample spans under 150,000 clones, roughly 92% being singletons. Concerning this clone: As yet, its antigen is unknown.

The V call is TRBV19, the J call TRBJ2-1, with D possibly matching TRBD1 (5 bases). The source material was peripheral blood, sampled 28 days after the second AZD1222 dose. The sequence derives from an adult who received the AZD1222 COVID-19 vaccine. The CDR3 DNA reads TGTGCCAGTAGTATAGCCTCTCCAGGGTACAATGAGCAGTTCTTC. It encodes CASSIASPGYNEQFF.